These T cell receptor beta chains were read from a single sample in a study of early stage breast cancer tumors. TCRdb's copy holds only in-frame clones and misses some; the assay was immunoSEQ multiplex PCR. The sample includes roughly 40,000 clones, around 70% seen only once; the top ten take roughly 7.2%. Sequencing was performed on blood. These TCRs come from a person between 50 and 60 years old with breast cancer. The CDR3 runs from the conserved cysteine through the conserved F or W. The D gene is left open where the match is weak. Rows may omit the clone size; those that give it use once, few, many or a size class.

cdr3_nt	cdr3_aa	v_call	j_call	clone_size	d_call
TGCGCCAGCAGCCCAAGAGAGAACACCGGGGAGCTGTTTTTT	CASSPRENTGELFF	TRBV5-1	TRBJ2-2	NA	NA
TGTGCCAGCAGCTTAGTGAGGGAGGTAAGCTACGAGCAGTACTTC	CASSLVREVSYEQYF	TRBV11-3	TRBJ2-7	NA	NA
TGCGCCAGCCGAGACAGGGCAAGCACAGATACGCAGTATTTT	CASRDRASTDTQYF	TRBV5-1	TRBJ2-3	NA	TRBD1
TGTGCCAGCAGCTCCGACAGTGGGTTGAACACTGAAGCTTTCTTT	CASSSDSGLNTEAFF	TRBV5-6	TRBJ1-1	NA	NA
TGTGCCAGCAGCTTGGGGACAGGGTATGAAAAACTGTTTTTT	CASSLGTGYEKLFF	TRBV5-6	TRBJ1-4	once	TRBD1
TGTGCCAGCAGCCCGGAGGCAGGGGGCGGTCAGCCCCAGCATTTT	CASSPEAGGGQPQHF	TRBV9	TRBJ1-5	NA	TRBD1
TGTGCCAGCAGCCTACCTTACGGGGGGGCCGTCGGTACCAATGAGCAGTTCTTC	CASSLPYGGAVGTNEQFF	TRBV9	TRBJ2-1	NA	TRBD2
TGTGCCTTAGGGACATTCGATAATTCACCCCTCCACTTT	CALGTFDNSPLHF	TRBV30	TRBJ1-6	few	NA
TGCGCCAGCAGCTCAGGGACAGGGGCCGTCTATGGCTACACCTTC	CASSSGTGAVYGYTF	TRBV5-1	TRBJ1-2	NA	TRBD1
TGTGCCAGCTCACCGGGACAGGGCGCGACAAACACTGAAGCTTTCTTT	CASSPGQGATNTEAFF	TRBV18	TRBJ1-1	NA	TRBD1
TGTGCCAGCAGTTTGGACAGGGGGAACACTGAAGCTTTCTTT	CASSLDRGNTEAFF	TRBV6-5	TRBJ1-1	NA	TRBD1
TGTGCCAGTAGTGCTTTGGGAACAGGGTCCATATATTTT	CASSALGTGSIYF	TRBV19	TRBJ1-3	NA	NA
TGTGCCAGCAGCTTAGGCCGGCGGGATGGGGAGACCCAGTACTTC	CASSLGRRDGETQYF	TRBV5-4	TRBJ2-5	NA	NA
TGTGCCAGCAGCTTAGGGGTACAGGGGCCTAGGGATCAGCCCCAGCATTTT	CASSLGVQGPRDQPQHF	TRBV7-8	TRBJ1-5	NA	TRBD1
TGTGCCAGCAGCCGGGATGAGGCAACTAATGAAAAACTGTTTTTT	CASSRDEATNEKLFF	TRBV6-1	TRBJ1-4	few	NA
TGTGCCAGCAACCAAGCCAGCAATCAGCCCCAGCATTTT	CASNQASNQPQHF	TRBV2	TRBJ1-5	once	NA
TGTGCCAGCAGCTTGGCCTTGACAGGTCAGGATCCCTATGGCTACACCTTC	CASSLALTGQDPYGYTF	TRBV5-5	TRBJ1-2	NA	NA
TGCGCCAGCAGCCGCCGGACAAGCGATGAGCAGTTCTTC	CASSRRTSDEQFF	TRBV4-3	TRBJ2-1	NA	NA
TGTGCCCGGGACAGTAACACCGGGGAGCTGTTTTTT	CARDSNTGELFF	TRBV2	TRBJ2-2	NA	TRBD1
TGTGCCTGGAGTGTCGGACAGATTAATTCACCCCTCCACTTT	CAWSVGQINSPLHF	TRBV30	TRBJ1-6	NA	NA
TGTGCCACGGCACGGACAGGTCTCTCCTACAATGAGCAGTTCTTC	CATARTGLSYNEQFF	TRBV7-9	TRBJ2-1	few	TRBD1
TGCGCCAGCAGCTTGGAACAGGTTTCAACCTACAATGAGCAGTTCTTC	CASSLEQVSTYNEQFF	TRBV5-1	TRBJ2-1	NA	NA
TGTGCCAGCAGCCAAGATATTTCATCCCAGCGCTACCTTGAAAAACTGTTTTTT	CASSQDISSQRYLEKLFF	TRBV4-2	TRBJ1-4	NA	NA
TGTGCCAGCAGCTCAGCGGGTTTTGACAGCCCTAATGAAAAACTGTTTTTT	CASSSAGFDSPNEKLFF	TRBV7-9	TRBJ1-4	many	NA
TGTGCCAGCCGGGCCCGGGGGGGTAAAGAGACCCAGTACTTC	CASRARGGKETQYF	TRBV2	TRBJ2-5	NA	TRBD2
TGTGCCAGTAGTATAGAGGCGTACAATGAGCAGTTCTTC	CASSIEAYNEQFF	TRBV2	TRBJ2-1	once	NA
TGTGCCAGCAGTTACCTATACGGACAGACAGAGACCCAGTACTTC	CASSYLYGQTETQYF	TRBV6-5	TRBJ2-5	NA	NA
TGCGCCAGCAGCATGAGGGCAGACACTGAAGCTTTCTTT	CASSMRADTEAFF	TRBV5-1	TRBJ1-1	NA	NA
TGTGCCAGCAGCGAGGACAGGGTTGGCTACACCTTC	CASSEDRVGYTF	TRBV5-6	TRBJ1-2	NA	TRBD1
TGTGCCAGCAGCTTCCTTGGGGGGGGTAAATACAATGAGCAGTTCTTC	CASSFLGGGKYNEQFF	TRBV5-6	TRBJ2-1	NA	TRBD2
TGTGCCAGCACCTTAGGCGCGGGCTATGGCTACACCTTC	CASTLGAGYGYTF	TRBV27	TRBJ1-2	NA	NA